A single sample is the source of the 6 T cell receptor beta chains below, sequenced in a study of blood T cell repertoires in COVID-19. TCRdb's table, derived via immunoSEQ multiplex PCR, lists solely in-frame clones and lacks some. The table lists some 14,000 clones, around 90% of them singletons. Sequenced: peripheral blood. These receptors came from a woman aged 70 to 79 in a cohort sampled during active or convalescent COVID-19.

The chain links TRBV12-3 or TRBV12-4 to TRBJ1-4; D gene unclear. This CDR3 region has 13 residues. The V and J ends lost 1 base and 8 bases respectively, with 8 bases between them. CDR3 residues: CASSLGRAEKLFF. The CDR3 region has the DNA TGTGCCAGCAGTTTAGGCCGAGCCGAAAAACTGTTTTTT.

This chain connects TRBV28 to TRBJ1-1, with TRBD1 identical over 8 bases. The germline V gene encodes CDR1 MDHEN and CDR2 SYDVKM. Trimming took 5 bases from V and 9 from J; bases not matched to a gene: 8. CDR3 length equals 13 residues. The CDR3 sequence: CASSQGQGAQAFF. The DNA of the CDR3 is TGTGCCAGCAGTCAAGGGCAGGGGGCACAAGCTTTCTTT.

This chain connects TRBV7-2 to TRBJ2-5; D might be TRBD2 (5 bases). The germline CDR1 and CDR2 sequences are SGHTA and FQGNSA. This CDR3 spans 14 amino acids. V was pared by 0 bases and J by 3 bases, with 8 bases between. CDR3 nucleotide sequence: TGTGCCAGCAGCTTAGCACCCGGGAAAGAGACCCAGTACTTC. Amino acids: CASSLAPGKETQYF. Together with reference TRBV7-2 and TRBJ2-5, the CDR3 gives the full variable domain: GAGVSQSPSNKVTEKGKDVELRCDPISGHTALYWYRQSLGQGLEFLIYFQGNSAPDKSGLPSDRFSAERTGGSVSTLTIQRTQQEDSAVYLCASSLAPGKETQYFGPGTRLLVL.

The rearrangement uses TRBV7-2 and TRBJ2-7; D call uncertain. Germline V gene data show CDR1 as SGHTA and CDR2 as FQGNSA. The CDR3 is made up of 12 amino acids. V gave up 1 base and J gave up 6 bases, with 7 bases separating them. As DNA, the CDR3 is TGTGCCAGCAGCTTAGTGGGCTCCGAGCAGTACTTC. Translated: CASSLVGSEQYF. Full variable domain (rest looked up from reference TRBV7-2 and TRBJ2-7): GAGVSQSPSNKVTEKGKDVELRCDPISGHTALYWYRQSLGQGLEFLIYFQGNSAPDKSGLPSDRFSAERTGGSVSTLTIQRTQQEDSAVYLCASSLVGSEQYFGPGTRLTVT.

This chain joins TRBV4-1 and TRBJ2-5; TRBD1 might be the D (5 bases). Germline CDR1 and CDR2: MGHRA and YSYEKL. This CDR3 is built from 14 residues. V was shortened by 1 base and J by 5 bases, with 11 bases between the two germline ends. The CDR3 DNA sequence: TGCGCCAGCAGCCAAGTAGCAGGGTACGAGACCCAGTACTTC. It encodes CASSQVAGYETQYF.

This chain joins TRBV15 and TRBJ1-3; D unresolved. V lost 2 bases to trimming and J lost 1 base, with 6 bases between them. The germline CDR1 and CDR2 sequences are LNHNV and YYDKDF (reference sequence). The CDR3 covers 14 residues. CDR3 residues: CATSRYGSGNTIYF. CDR3 in DNA: TGTGCCACCAGCAGATACGGGTCTGGAAACACCATATATTTT.